This T cell receptor beta chain was sequenced for a study of CD8+CD57+ T cells in acquired aplastic anemia. Turning to the study itself: Mean yield of DNA from sorted CD4+ and CD8+ cells was 3.2 ug. Healthy-donor CD4+ cells averaged around 10 million reads. General observations from the study: A significant difference in CD8+ Simpson's diversity between patients and controls was not found. Between patients and controls, roughly 29 CD8+ CDR3 sequences were found in common.

A word on this clonotype: Its cognate antigen is unknown.

V dropped 0 bases and J dropped 5 bases, with 14 bases sitting between them. The CDR3 totals 16 residues. Looked up from germline, CDR1 is SGHRS and CDR2 is YFSETQ. Genomic DNA, serving as template, underwent TCR beta VDJ and CDR3 profiling. TCRdb used MiXCR to reprocess the reads, holding one entry per CDR3 protein. The data hold 200,000 to 250,000 distinct CDR3 sequences, with about 37% observed a single time. The sample comprised sorted CD4+, CD8+, or CD8+CD57+ T cells (not recorded which) from PBMCs. The V call is TRBV5-1, the J call TRBJ1-4; tentative D call: TRBD1 (6 bases). This clonotype was obtained from a human donor in good health, serving as a control. The CDR3 region is CASSLGVSRGNEKLFF. The CDR3 DNA is TGCGCCAGCAGCTTGGGGGTTTCTAGGGGGAATGAAAAACTGTTTTTT.